A selection of T cell receptor beta chains follows, all from one sample in a study of T cells after yellow fever vaccination. Each CDR3 protein is one row after TCRdb ran MiXCR on the 5' RACE reads. The sample records around 72,000 distinct CDR3 sequences, about 7.7% being singletons. The specimen comprised CD8+ T cells sorted from PBMCs, sampled approximately 11 days after the first yellow fever vaccination. The receptors come from a man aged 18-30 years who received the YFV17D yellow fever vaccine. Each CDR3 is given with its conserved first and last residue. Fields, in order: CDR3 DNA, CDR3 protein, V gene, clone size, D gene, J gene. The D gene is left open where the match is weak. Clone size is given for some rows only: seen once, a few or many times, or a class if the clone is expanded.

DNA: TGTGCCAACACCGAAGAGACTAACTATGGCTACACCTTC
CDR3: CANTEETNYGYTF
V: TRBV27
size: many
D: -
J: TRBJ1-2

DNA: TGTGCCACCATGGGACAGCCCTATGGCTACACCTTC
CDR3: CATMGQPYGYTF
V: TRBV18
size: few
D: TRBD1
J: TRBJ1-2

DNA: TGCGCCAGCAGCCAGAGGGGCGGCTCCAATGAGCAGTTCTTC
CDR3: CASSQRGGSNEQFF
V: TRBV4-1
size: -
D: -
J: TRBJ2-1

DNA: TGTTCCAGCAGCCCGTGGCCCACCGGGGAGCTGTTTTTT
CDR3: CSSSPWPTGELFF
V: TRBV6-1
size: -
D: -
J: TRBJ2-2

DNA: TGCAGCGTCCCTCACCGAGGTGGCTACACCTTC
CDR3: CSVPHRGGYTF
V: TRBV29-1
size: many
D: -
J: TRBJ1-2

DNA: TGCGCCAGCAGCCAAGAAGGGACTACATATTACAATGAGCAGTTCTTC
CDR3: CASSQEGTTYYNEQFF
V: TRBV4-1
size: many
D: TRBD2
J: TRBJ2-1

DNA: TGCAGCGTTGGCGCGGAGAGGGCTGAAGCTTTCTTT
CDR3: CSVGAERAEAFF
V: TRBV29-1
size: many
D: -
J: TRBJ1-1

DNA: TGTGCCATCAAAGATGACAGGGGGAGGAACGAGCAGTACTTC
CDR3: CAIKDDRGRNEQYF
V: TRBV10-3
size: many
D: TRBD1
J: TRBJ2-7

DNA: TGCGCCAGCAGCCAAGAAATGAGTGACGGGGAGCTGTTTTTT
CDR3: CASSQEMSDGELFF
V: TRBV4-3
size: many
D: -
J: TRBJ2-2

DNA: TGTGCCAGCAGCCGGGGACTAGCGGGGGGGCCAGAGACCCAGTACTTC
CDR3: CASSRGLAGGPETQYF
V: TRBV3-1
size: many
D: TRBD2
J: TRBJ2-5

DNA: TGCAGCGTTGAAGACGGACGGGGGGGGACCGGGGAGCTGTTTTTT
CDR3: CSVEDGRGGTGELFF
V: TRBV29-1
size: many
D: TRBD2
J: TRBJ2-2

DNA: TGTGCCAGCAGTCTCGACAGTTGGCCCCAGCATTTT
CDR3: CASSLDSWPQHF
V: TRBV12-3/TRBV12-4
size: many
D: -
J: TRBJ1-5

DNA: TGCGCCAGCAGCCAAGATGGGCCCATGGGTGTTGTCTACGAGCAGTACTTC
CDR3: CASSQDGPMGVVYEQYF
V: TRBV4-3
size: many
D: -
J: TRBJ2-7

DNA: TGTGCCAGCGCGAGGCCGGGGGGGATTCCGGATACGCAGTATTTT
CDR3: CASARPGGIPDTQYF
V: TRBV7-2
size: -
D: TRBD2
J: TRBJ2-3

DNA: TGCGCCAGCAGCCCATTCCAGGGGACCGGGGAGCTGTTTTTT
CDR3: CASSPFQGTGELFF
V: TRBV5-1
size: -
D: -
J: TRBJ2-2

DNA: TGTGCCAGCTCCCCCGCCGTCGGATACAACAATGAGCAGTTCTTC
CDR3: CASSPAVGYNNEQFF
V: TRBV18
size: few
D: -
J: TRBJ2-1

DNA: TGTGCCAGCAGTTATGGGGGGGAGCCACAAGAGACCCAGTACTTC
CDR3: CASSYGGEPQETQYF
V: TRBV6-2/TRBV6-3
size: many
D: TRBD2
J: TRBJ2-5

DNA: TGTGCCAGCAGCTTAGGCGGGGCTACGCAGTATTTT
CDR3: CASSLGGATQYF
V: TRBV7-2
size: many
D: -
J: TRBJ2-3

DNA: TGTGCCAGCAGCTTGTGGGACTTACTAGGGACCCAGTACTTC
CDR3: CASSLWDLLGTQYF
V: TRBV5-5
size: many
D: -
J: TRBJ2-5

DNA: TGTGCCAGCAGTTACTCCTCCGACAGTCGGCAGTATTTT
CDR3: CASSYSSDSRQYF
V: TRBV6-5
size: many
D: -
J: TRBJ2-3

DNA: TGCGCCAGCAGCCAAGATTTGGGTTCGCCTGCGCAAAACATTCAGTACTTC
CDR3: CASSQDLGSPAQNIQYF
V: TRBV4-3
size: many
D: -
J: TRBJ2-4

DNA: TGTGCCAGCAGTTACTCGTCGCGGAGCTCCTACAATGAGCAGTTCTTC
CDR3: CASSYSSRSSYNEQFF
V: TRBV6-2/TRBV6-3
size: -
D: -
J: TRBJ2-1

DNA: TGCAGCGTTGGCCCCATGGCGGGCGACAGTGGTGGCTACACCTTC
CDR3: CSVGPMAGDSGGYTF
V: TRBV29-1
size: many
D: -
J: TRBJ1-2

DNA: TGCGCCAGCAGCCAAGTTTGGACAGGGGAGGGGGAGACCCAGTACTTC
CDR3: CASSQVWTGEGETQYF
V: TRBV4-3
size: many
D: TRBD1
J: TRBJ2-5

DNA: TGTGCCAGCAAAGCGGGGGGAGGCAACAATGAGCAGTTCTTC
CDR3: CASKAGGGNNEQFF
V: TRBV3-1
size: few
D: TRBD2
J: TRBJ2-1

DNA: TGTGCCAGCAGCTTCGGTGGAAGCGGTGAGCAGTTCTTC
CDR3: CASSFGGSGEQFF
V: TRBV5-4
size: -
D: -
J: TRBJ2-1

DNA: TGTGCCAGCAGTTTATTTCAGCACAATGAGCAGTTCTTC
CDR3: CASSLFQHNEQFF
V: TRBV28
size: many
D: -
J: TRBJ2-1

DNA: TGTGCCAGCAGTTTGTCCGGGTATCAGCCCCAGCATTTT
CDR3: CASSLSGYQPQHF
V: TRBV27
size: many
D: -
J: TRBJ1-5

DNA: TGTGCCAGCAGTTTATCTGGGACAGGGGGCGCTGGGGCCAACGTCCTGACTTTC
CDR3: CASSLSGTGGAGANVLTF
V: TRBV27
size: -
D: TRBD1
J: TRBJ2-6

DNA: TGTGCCAGCAGCTCCAGGACAGAGAACTACGAGCAGTACTTC
CDR3: CASSSRTENYEQYF
V: TRBV7-9
size: many
D: -
J: TRBJ2-7

DNA: TGTGCCACCAGTGTCCACAGGGGGCGAAGCTTCTATGGCTACACCTTC
CDR3: CATSVHRGRSFYGYTF
V: TRBV24-1
size: -
D: TRBD1
J: TRBJ1-2

DNA: TGTGCCAGCACCCATACCGGGACAGGGGCCTACGAGCAGTACTTC
CDR3: CASTHTGTGAYEQYF
V: TRBV5-8
size: many
D: TRBD1
J: TRBJ2-7

DNA: TGTGCCAGCAGCCTAGGGACAGTTCGGGGTTTT
CDR3: CASSLGTVRGF
V: TRBV6-6
size: many
D: TRBD1
J: TRBJ2-3

DNA: TGTGCCAGCTTCCGATCCGGGACAGGGATATCTGGGGCCAACGTCCTGACTTTC
CDR3: CASFRSGTGISGANVLTF
V: TRBV12-3/TRBV12-4
size: -
D: TRBD1
J: TRBJ2-6

DNA: TGCAGTGCCGAGGGTGAGGACAGCCGGAGGGACGAGCAGTACTTC
CDR3: CSAEGEDSRRDEQYF
V: TRBV20-1
size: many
D: -
J: TRBJ2-7

DNA: TGTGCCATGAGCTCCGGGCAGCCCACTGAAGCTTTCTTT
CDR3: CAMSSGQPTEAFF
V: TRBV7-1
size: -
D: -
J: TRBJ1-1

DNA: TGTGCCACCATGACGGCCGCGGGTGAAAAACTGTTTTTT
CDR3: CATMTAAGEKLFF
V: TRBV7-9
size: many
D: -
J: TRBJ1-4

DNA: TGTGCCAGCAGCCCCCCCCGGGGGCAAGAGACCCAGTACTTC
CDR3: CASSPPRGQETQYF
V: TRBV9
size: many
D: -
J: TRBJ2-5

DNA: TGTGCCAGCAGTGGACAGTTCAATCAGCCCCAGCATTTT
CDR3: CASSGQFNQPQHF
V: TRBV12-3/TRBV12-4
size: many
D: -
J: TRBJ1-5

DNA: TGTGCCAGCAGCGTAGTGGGGGGCGCGGAGCAGTACTTC
CDR3: CASSVVGGAEQYF
V: TRBV9
size: many
D: -
J: TRBJ2-7